One and the same sample provided the 16 T cell receptor beta chains below, sequenced in a study of a mutant IDH1 vaccine in newly diagnosed glioma. Data came from immunoSEQ multiplex PCR; TCRdb stores just in-frame clones and leaves some out. Of 30,000 to 40,000 clones listed, around 90% were seen once; the top ten hold about 5.5%. No antigen is known for these receptors. As for time point: week 47, end of study. In every dose of vaccine, 300 ug of mutant IDH1 20-mer peptide was given alongside topical imiquimod. This material consisted of PBMCs, taken from a glioma patient whose treatment included an IDH1 peptide vaccine. Every receptor here comes from a woman aged 40 to 55 with glioma.

The V gene is TRBV27, the J gene TRBJ1-1; TRBD1 matches 7 bases. Per germline, CDR1 MNHEY and CDR2 SMNVEV (reference sequence). The CDR3 has 14 amino acids. V was pared by 8 bases and J by 1 base, with 7 bases of the junction left unmatched. This chain's CDR3 is CASYRGQKNTEAFF. The CDR3 nucleotides read TGTGCCAGCTACAGGGGCCAAAAGAACACTGAAGCTTTCTTT.

The CDR3 loop reads CASSRVGGREQYF. Written as DNA, the CDR3 is TGTGCCAGCAGCCGTGTAGGGGGGCGTGAGCAGTACTTC. This chain links TRBV7-2 with TRBJ2-7; either TRBD1 or TRBD2 may supply D (6 bases each). V lost 5 bases to trimming and J lost 7 bases, with 15 bases between them. In germline, CDR1 is SGHTA, CDR2 FQGNSA. The CDR3 sequence is 13 residues long.

This clone was seen more than once but under ten times. V gene TRBV5-1 combines with J gene TRBJ1-2; D is undetermined. CDR1 is SGHRS, CDR2 YFSETQ, per germline. The CDR3 extends over 13 amino acids. With 0 bases removed from V and 7 bases from J, the gap between germline ends came to 10 bases. CDR3 amino acids: CASSLVQTGGYTF. The CDR3 nucleotides are TGCGCCAGCAGCTTGGTACAGACTGGTGGCTACACCTTC.

The chain combines TRBV6-4 with TRBJ1-1; D unresolved. Germline CDR1 and CDR2: MRHNA and SNTAGT. The CDR3 has 13 residues. V was trimmed by 1 base and J by 1 base, leaving 4 bases between them. The CDR3 protein is CASSDFPNTEAFF. CDR3 in DNA: TGTGCCAGCAGTGACTTCCCGAACACTGAAGCTTTCTTT.

The chain uses TRBV5-1 and TRBJ2-3; D tentatively reads TRBD1 or TRBD2 (5 bases each). CDR1 and CDR2 (germline): SGHRS, YFSETQ. The CDR3 loop spans 13 amino acids. V was pared by 0 bases and J by 6 bases, with 8 bases between. The CDR3 DNA reads as TGCGCCAGCAGCTTGGCGGGACGTGATACGCAGTATTTT. It specifies CASSLAGRDTQYF.

The J gene is TRBJ1-1, the V gene TRBV13; 8 bases are a match to TRBD1. The CDR3 contains 14 residues. Germline V gives CDR1 PRHDT, CDR2 FYEKMQ (reference sequence). The junction had 3 bases not matched to a gene; V was cut back by 2 bases and J by 4 bases. The CDR3 reads CASSLNRGVTEAFF. As DNA, the CDR3 is TGTGCCAGCAGCTTAAACAGGGGGGTCACTGAAGCTTTCTTT.

This rearrangement joins TRBV4-1 to TRBJ2-7, with D unclear. Between the trimmed V and J ends, which lost 1 base and 6 bases, there was a span of 13 bases. CDR3 size: 14 residues. CDR1 MGHRA and CDR2 YSYEKL come from the germline V gene. CDR3 in amino acids: CASSQGEGNGEQYF. CDR3 nucleotides: TGCGCCAGCAGCCAAGGGGAAGGGAACGGCGAGCAGTACTTC.

J is TRBJ1-5 and V is TRBV28, with no clear D. Between the trimmed V and J ends, which lost 7 bases and 1 base, there was a span of 11 bases. From germline, CDR1 is MDHEN and CDR2 SYDVKM. This CDR3 comprises 14 residues. The CDR3: CASKKGVSNQPQHF. The CDR3 DNA reads as TGTGCCAGCAAAAAGGGAGTAAGCAATCAGCCCCAGCATTTT.

This chain uses TRBV4-2 with TRBJ2-7, with a possible D match to TRBD1 (6 bases). CDR1 and CDR2 (germline): LGHNA, YNFKEQ. V gave up 2 bases and J gave up 6 bases, with 8 bases separating them. This CDR3 is 12 amino acids long. The CDR3 loop is CASSQRGGEQYF. The DNA of the CDR3 is TGTGCCAGCAGCCAACGAGGGGGCGAGCAGTACTTC.

This clone was counted once. This chain connects TRBV4-3 to TRBJ2-6; D assignment may be TRBD1 or TRBD2 (6 bases each). The V gene's germline CDR1 is LGHNA and CDR2 YSLEER. The CDR3 consists of 18 residues. Trimming cost V 1 base and J 0 bases, with 13 bases left between them. CDR3 sequence (DNA): TGCGCCAGCAGCCAAGGACTAGGGGGTGTCTCTGGGGCCAACGTCCTGACTTTC. Protein product: CASSQGLGGVSGANVLTF.

The genes are TRBV7-9 and TRBJ1-2, with 7 bases matching TRBD1. Germline assignment: CDR1 SEHNR and CDR2 FQNEAQ (reference sequence). This CDR3 has 15 amino acids. After removal of 4 bases from V and 2 bases from J, the junction contained 7 bases not matched to a gene. The CDR3 loop is CASSSWTGLNYGYTF. CDR3 nucleotides: TGTGCCAGCAGCTCGTGGACAGGATTGAACTATGGCTACACCTTC.

The J gene is TRBJ2-6, the V gene TRBV14; TRBD1 or TRBD2 may be the D gene (5 bases each). V was trimmed by 0 bases and J by 1 base, leaving 13 bases between them. The CDR3 totals 18 residues. CDR1 SGHDN and CDR2 FVKESK come from the germline V gene. The DNA of the CDR3 is TGTGCCAGCAGCCAAGAAGAGACAGCGGTTTCTGGGGCCAACGTCCTGACTTTC. Residues: CASSQEETAVSGANVLTF.

The chain links TRBV4-2 to TRBJ2-7; possibly TRBD2 for D (5 bases). Germline-derived CDR1 and CDR2 are LGHNA and YNFKEQ. The CDR3 contains 16 residues. V was trimmed by 1 base and J by 5 bases, leaving 18 bases between them. The CDR3 region is CASSQVGRQGDHEQYF. The CDR3 bases are TGTGCCAGCAGCCAAGTGGGGAGACAAGGAGATCACGAGCAGTACTTC.

The CDR3 here is CASSAGIRGEKLFF. The CDR3 nucleotides are TGTGCCAGCAGCGCAGGGATACGGGGTGAAAAACTGTTTTTT. The rearrangement links TRBV9 to TRBJ1-4, with D possibly matching TRBD1 (5 bases). Germline V gene sequence: CDR1 SGDLS, CDR2 YYNGEE. The CDR3 contains 14 residues. V was pared by 3 bases and J by 7 bases, with 13 bases between. Complete variable domain (other parts from reference TRBV9 and TRBJ1-4): DSGVTQTPKHLITATGQRVTLRCSPRSGDLSVYWYQQSLDQGLQFLIQYYNGEERAKGNILERFSAQQFPDLHSELNLSSLELGDSALYFCASSAGIRGEKLFFGSGTQLSVL.

This clone was observed once. J is TRBJ2-6 and V is TRBV5-4; no reliable D call. The germline V and J ends were trimmed by 4 bases and 1 base, with 9 bases remaining between them. The CDR3 sequence is 15 residues long. Germline CDR1 reads SGHNT; CDR2 reads YYREEE (reference sequence). CDR3 region: CASSGPFSGANVLTF. The CDR3 DNA sequence: TGTGCCAGCAGCGGCCCGTTTTCTGGGGCCAACGTCCTGACTTTC.

DNA for the CDR3: TGTGCCAGTAGTTTCCGGGCCTCTCCCTCCTACGAGCAGTACTTC. Its protein is CASSFRASPSYEQYF. V usage is TRBV19 and J usage is TRBJ2-7; no firm D call. The CDR3 sequence is 15 residues long. Germline V gene data show CDR1 as LNHDA and CDR2 as SQIVND (reference sequence). Trimming stripped 5 bases from V and 0 bases from J, with 14 bases between.